These 7 T cell receptor beta chains came from one sample sequenced in a study of T cell repertoires in cytomegalovirus infection. TCRdb re-called the reads with MiXCR, one entry per CDR3 protein. Among fewer than 1,000,000 distinct CDR3 sequences, around 30% were seen once, and the ten largest hold over 13%. No antigen has been assigned to these receptors. The sequencing used cultured CD8+ T cells from PBMCs, collected from culture after CMV antigen stimulation. The receptor source for this set is a human donor in good health (CMV status not recorded). Some clones in this sample may be carry-over from other donors' samples.

The chain couples TRBV7-3 to TRBJ2-3; 10 bases align to TRBD1. The V segment lost 5 bases and the J segment 0 bases; nucleotides outside the gene matches: 5. The CDR3 extends over 16 amino acids. Germline lookup yields CDR1 SGHTA and CDR2 FQGTGA. The CDR3 spells CASSDRQGASTDTQYF. CDR3 DNA sequence: TGTGCCAGCAGCGATAGACAGGGGGCAAGCACAGATACGCAGTATTTT.

This clonotype turned up a few times. This rearrangement joins TRBV28 to TRBJ2-2; 9 bases are shared with TRBD1. The CDR3 sequence is 15 residues long. Per the germline V gene, CDR1 is MDHEN and CDR2 is SYDVKM. With 6 bases clipped from V and 7 bases from J, the junction kept 9 bases outside the gene matches. CDR3 region: CASSGTGRKSGELFF. The DNA for the CDR3 is TGTGCCAGCAGCGGGACAGGGAGGAAGAGCGGGGAGCTGTTTTTT.

This chain links TRBV6-2 or TRBV6-3 with TRBJ1-5; 9 bases line up with TRBD1. V lost 3 bases and J lost 4; bases outside the gene matches: 4. Germline V CDR1 and CDR2: MNHEY, SVGEGT. The CDR3 covers 15 residues. CDR3 sequence: CASSYGQGPNQPQHF. CDR3 nucleotides: TGTGCCAGCAGTTATGGACAGGGGCCAAATCAGCCCCAGCATTTT.

This clonotype has only one observation. V gene TRBV4-1 combines with J gene TRBJ2-2; no reliable D call. The CDR3 covers 16 residues. Deletions cut 0 bases from V and 6 bases from J, with 14 bases between. Germline assignment: CDR1 MGHRA and CDR2 YSYEKL. CDR3 DNA: TGCGCCAGCAGCCAAGAGCAGACTCTATTCGCCGGGGAGCTGTTTTTT. It encodes CASSQEQTLFAGELFF.

Only a few counts were recorded for this clonotype. This sequence joins TRBV15 and TRBJ2-1, with a tentative D call TRBD1 (8 bases). Germline CDR1 and CDR2: LNHNV and YYDKDF (reference sequence). The CDR3 totals 13 residues. Trimming took off 9 bases at V and 7 bases at J, with 16 bases between the two ends. DNA of the CDR3: TGTGCCACAAGACAGGGGAGGGGAAATGAGCAGTTCTTC. This gives the protein CATRQGRGNEQFF.

V is TRBV4-1 and J is TRBJ2-1, with D uncertain. Germline loops: CDR1 MGHRA, CDR2 YSYEKL. CDR3 size: 15 residues. Trimming left V 0 bases short and J 2 bases short, with 8 bases between. The DNA for the CDR3 is TGCGCCAGCAGCCAAGACGAGACTCCCTACAATGAGCAGTTCTTC. Amino acids: CASSQDETPYNEQFF.

The rearrangement links TRBV27 to TRBJ2-3; either TRBD1 or TRBD2 may fit D (5 bases each). The CDR3 covers 13 residues. Germline assignment: CDR1 MNHEY and CDR2 SMNVEV (reference sequence). V was shortened by 5 bases and J by 6 bases, with 12 bases between the two germline ends. CDR3 bases: TGTGCCAGCAGTCCCCGGTGGGGGGATACGCAGTATTTT. It encodes CASSPRWGDTQYF.